This TCR beta chain is drawn from a study of OX40 agonist ivuxolimab in advanced cancers. About the study: The patients' treatment was ivuxolimab, an agonistic anti-OX40 (CD134) antibody. Treatment received earlier with anti-PD-1, anti-PD-L1 or anti-CTLA-4 agents was allowed, and under 50% had some. With a range of roughly 20 to 90, age averaged approximately 60 years, and approximately 83% were male.

Trimming stripped 6 bases from V and 2 bases from J, with 11 bases between. The germline gives CDR1 MNHEY, CDR2 SVGAGI. The CDR3 totals 14 residues. General observations from the study: Within 6 weeks, CD4+ and CD8+ blood T cells expanded clonally at 0.1 to 3.0 mg/kg.

This clone was seen only once. Antigen specificity is unknown. Generated by immunoSEQ multiplex PCR, the TCRdb table keeps only in-frame clones and is missing some. The repertoire consists of about 70,000 clones, with 85% occurring once and the leading ten covering 5% to 6.5%. The chain uses TRBV6-5 and TRBJ2-1, with a possible D match to TRBD1 (6 bases). The sequence was obtained from an adult with an advanced solid tumor such as melanoma, head and neck, liver or kidney cancer. The sequencing here drew on CD4+ or CD8+ T cells sorted from blood, taken in a trial of the OX40 agonist ivuxolimab. As DNA, the CDR3 is TGTGCCAGCAGCCGTGGACAGCCCTACAATGAGCAGTTCTTC. Amino acids: CASSRGQPYNEQFF.